This TCR beta chain was recorded in a study of T-cell memory formation after mild COVID-19. This clonotype was recorded a few times. The CDR3 contains 13 residues. In germline, CDR1 is MGHRA, CDR2 YSYEKL. V lost 5 bases and J lost 5; bases outside the gene matches: 3. TCRdb reanalysed the 5' RACE reads using MiXCR and keeps one entry per CDR3 protein. This sample yields tens of thousands of distinct CDR3 sequences, of which 25% to 35% are seen a single time; approximately 43% belongs to the top ten. V gene TRBV4-1 combines with J gene TRBJ1-1, with 9 nucleotides matching TRBD1. This receptor was identified in a man younger than 30 who had mild COVID-19 (a few samples of this study predate the infection). Cell type and time point are not known. The sequenced material came from PBMCs or a T cell subset sorted from them (not recorded which). The CDR3, as DNA: TGCGCCAGCAGCAACAGGGGGCGGACTGAAGCTTTCTTT. Its protein product is CASSNRGRTEAFF.